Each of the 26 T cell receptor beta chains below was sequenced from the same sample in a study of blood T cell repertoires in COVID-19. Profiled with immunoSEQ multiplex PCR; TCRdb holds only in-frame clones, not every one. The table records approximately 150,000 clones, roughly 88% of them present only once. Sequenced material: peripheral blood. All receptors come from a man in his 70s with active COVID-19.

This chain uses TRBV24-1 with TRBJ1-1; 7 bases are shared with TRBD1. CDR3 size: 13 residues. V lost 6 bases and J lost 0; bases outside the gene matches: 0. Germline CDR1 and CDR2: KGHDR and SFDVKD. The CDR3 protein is CATSTGVNTEAFF. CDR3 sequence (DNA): TGTGCCACCAGTACAGGGGTGAACACTGAAGCTTTCTTT.

Here the CDR3 DNA reads TGTGCCAGCAGCCTTAGCGTCTCCTACAATGAGCAGTTCTTC. Protein sequence: CASSLSVSYNEQFF. J is TRBJ2-1 and V is TRBV7-6, with D possibly being TRBD2 (5 bases). CDR1 is SGHVS, CDR2 FNYEAQ, per germline. This CDR3 contains 14 residues. Trimming pared 5 bases from V and 0 bases from J, leaving 8 bases between.

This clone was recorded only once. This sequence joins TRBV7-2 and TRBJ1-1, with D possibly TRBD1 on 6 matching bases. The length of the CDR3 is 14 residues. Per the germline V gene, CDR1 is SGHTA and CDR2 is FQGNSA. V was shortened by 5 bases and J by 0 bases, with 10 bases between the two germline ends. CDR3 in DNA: TGTGCCAGCAGCCCCGACAGGCTGAACACTGAAGCTTTCTTT. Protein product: CASSPDRLNTEAFF.

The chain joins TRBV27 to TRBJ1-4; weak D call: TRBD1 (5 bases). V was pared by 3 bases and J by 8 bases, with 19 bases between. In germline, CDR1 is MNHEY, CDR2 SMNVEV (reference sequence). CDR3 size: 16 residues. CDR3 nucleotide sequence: TGTGCCAGCAGTTTCGCCTCGGCAGGGTCTCGGGAAAAACTGTTTTTT. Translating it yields CASSFASAGSREKLFF.

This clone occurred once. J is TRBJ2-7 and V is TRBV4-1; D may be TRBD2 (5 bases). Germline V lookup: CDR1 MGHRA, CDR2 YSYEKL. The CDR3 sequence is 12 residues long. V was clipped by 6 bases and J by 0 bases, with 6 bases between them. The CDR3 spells CASRGSSYEQYF. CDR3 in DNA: TGCGCCAGCAGAGGGAGCTCCTACGAGCAGTACTTC.

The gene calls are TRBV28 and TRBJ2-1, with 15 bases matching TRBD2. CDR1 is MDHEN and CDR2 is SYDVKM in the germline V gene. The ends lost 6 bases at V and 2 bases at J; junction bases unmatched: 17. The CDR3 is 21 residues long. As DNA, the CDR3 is TGTGCCAGCAGCAAGGGGGCTGGACTAGCGGGAGGGCCTTTAGCCTACAATGAGCAGTTCTTC. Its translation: CASSKGAGLAGGPLAYNEQFF.

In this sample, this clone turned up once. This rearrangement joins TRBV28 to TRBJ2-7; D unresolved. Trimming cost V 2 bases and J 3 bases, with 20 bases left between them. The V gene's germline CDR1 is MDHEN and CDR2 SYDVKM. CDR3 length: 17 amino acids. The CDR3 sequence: CASSLPFINSRGYEQYF. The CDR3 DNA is TGTGCCAGCAGTTTACCCTTCATCAACTCCCGCGGCTACGAGCAGTACTTC. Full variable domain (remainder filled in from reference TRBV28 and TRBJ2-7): DVKVTQSSRYLVKRTGEKVFLECVQDMDHENMFWYRQDPGLGLRLIYFSYDVKMKEKGDIPEGYSVSREKKERFSLILESASTNQTSMYLCASSLPFINSRGYEQYFGPGTRLTVT.

This CDR3 reads CASSLAGDTEAFF. The CDR3 coding sequence is TGTGCCAGCAGCTTGGCGGGGGACACTGAAGCTTTCTTT. V usage is TRBV5-4 and J usage is TRBJ1-1, with D possibly matching TRBD1 (5 bases). Between the trimmed V and J ends, which lost 0 bases and 3 bases, there was a span of 6 bases. Germline V gives CDR1 SGHNT, CDR2 YYREEE (reference sequence). This CDR3 is built from 13 residues.

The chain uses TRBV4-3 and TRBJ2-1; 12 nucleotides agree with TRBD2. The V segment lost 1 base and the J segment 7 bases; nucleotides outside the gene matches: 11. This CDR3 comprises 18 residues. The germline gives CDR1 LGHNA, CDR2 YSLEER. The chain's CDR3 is CASSQGLAGGYVRNEQFF. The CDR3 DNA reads TGCGCCAGCAGCCAAGGGCTAGCGGGAGGGTACGTTCGAAATGAGCAGTTCTTC.

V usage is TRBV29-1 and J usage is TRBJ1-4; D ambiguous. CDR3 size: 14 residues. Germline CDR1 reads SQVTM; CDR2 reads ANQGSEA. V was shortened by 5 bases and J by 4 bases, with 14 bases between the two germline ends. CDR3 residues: CSVNAGVNNEKLFF. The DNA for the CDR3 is TGCAGCGTTAACGCCGGGGTGAATAATGAAAAACTGTTTTTT.

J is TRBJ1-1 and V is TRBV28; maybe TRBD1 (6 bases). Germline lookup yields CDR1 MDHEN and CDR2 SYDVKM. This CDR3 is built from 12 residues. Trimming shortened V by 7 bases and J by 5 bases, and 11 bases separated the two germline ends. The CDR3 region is CASKTGSTEAFF. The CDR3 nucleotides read TGTGCCAGCAAGACAGGAAGTACTGAAGCTTTCTTT.

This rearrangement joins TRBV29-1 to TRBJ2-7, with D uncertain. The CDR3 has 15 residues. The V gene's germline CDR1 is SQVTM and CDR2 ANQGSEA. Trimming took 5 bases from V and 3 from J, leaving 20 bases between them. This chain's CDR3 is CSVSLGTSTLYEQYF. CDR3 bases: TGCAGCGTTTCCCTGGGCACATCCACCCTCTACGAGCAGTACTTC.

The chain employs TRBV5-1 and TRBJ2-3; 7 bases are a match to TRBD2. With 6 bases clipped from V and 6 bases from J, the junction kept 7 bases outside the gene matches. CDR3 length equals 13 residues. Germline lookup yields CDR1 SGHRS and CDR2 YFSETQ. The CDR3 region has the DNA TGCGCCAGCAACCGGGGGGAGGAGGATACGCAGTATTTT. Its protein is CASNRGEEDTQYF.

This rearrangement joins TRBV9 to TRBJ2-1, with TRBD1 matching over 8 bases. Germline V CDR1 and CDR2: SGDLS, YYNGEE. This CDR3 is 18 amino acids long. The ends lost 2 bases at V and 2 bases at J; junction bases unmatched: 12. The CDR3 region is CASSVWQGAGGAYNEQFF. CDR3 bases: TGTGCCAGCAGCGTTTGGCAGGGGGCGGGTGGGGCCTACAATGAGCAGTTCTTC.

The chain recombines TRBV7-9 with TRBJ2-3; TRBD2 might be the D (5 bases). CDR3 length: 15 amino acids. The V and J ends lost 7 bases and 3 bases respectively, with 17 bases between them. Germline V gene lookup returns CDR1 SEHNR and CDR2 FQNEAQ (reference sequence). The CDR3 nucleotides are TGTGCCAGCAACCCTCAAGTCGGGGTGACAGATACGCAGTATTTT. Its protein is CASNPQVGVTDTQYF.

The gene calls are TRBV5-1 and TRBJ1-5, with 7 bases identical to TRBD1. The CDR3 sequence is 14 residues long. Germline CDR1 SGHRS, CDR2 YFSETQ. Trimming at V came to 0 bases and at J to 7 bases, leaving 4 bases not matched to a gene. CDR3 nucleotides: TGCGCCAGCAGCTTGGAGGGGGCAAAGCAGCCCCAGCATTTT. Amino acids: CASSLEGAKQPQHF.

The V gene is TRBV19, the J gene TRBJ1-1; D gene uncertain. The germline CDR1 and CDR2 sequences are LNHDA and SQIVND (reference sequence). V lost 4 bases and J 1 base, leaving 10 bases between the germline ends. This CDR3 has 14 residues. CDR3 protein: CASSTRTKNTEAFF. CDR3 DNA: TGTGCCAGTAGTACAAGAACTAAGAACACTGAAGCTTTCTTT.

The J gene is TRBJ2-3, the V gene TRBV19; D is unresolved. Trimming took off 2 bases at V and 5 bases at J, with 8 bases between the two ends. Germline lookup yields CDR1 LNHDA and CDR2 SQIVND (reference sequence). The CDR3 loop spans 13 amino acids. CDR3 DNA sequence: TGTGCCAGTAGTATAATCTCAGGAGATACGCAGTATTTT. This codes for CASSIISGDTQYF.

DNA for the CDR3: TGTGCCAGCAGCCTTCCTAGCGGGAGTGGTACGCAGTATTTT. It codes for CASSLPSGSGTQYF. The chain has TRBV3-1 (or the pseudogene TRBV3-2) and TRBJ2-3, with 10 bases aligning to TRBD2. V shed 4 bases and J 8 bases; nucleotides not matched to a gene: 6. The CDR3 is 14 residues long. The V gene's germline CDR1 is LGHDT and CDR2 YNNKEL (reference sequence).

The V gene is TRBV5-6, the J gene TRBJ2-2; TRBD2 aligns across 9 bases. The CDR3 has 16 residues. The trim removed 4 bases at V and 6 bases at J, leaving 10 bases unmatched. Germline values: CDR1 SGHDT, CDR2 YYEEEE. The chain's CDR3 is CASSPDSGSVAGELFF. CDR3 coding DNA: TGTGCCAGCAGCCCGGATAGCGGGAGTGTCGCCGGGGAGCTGTTTTTT.

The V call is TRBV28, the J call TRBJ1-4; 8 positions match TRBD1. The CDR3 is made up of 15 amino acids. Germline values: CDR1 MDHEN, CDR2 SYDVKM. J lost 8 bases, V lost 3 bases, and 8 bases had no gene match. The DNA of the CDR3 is TGTGCCAGCAGTTTCACTGACAGGGGTGAGGAAAAACTGTTTTTT. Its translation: CASSFTDRGEEKLFF.

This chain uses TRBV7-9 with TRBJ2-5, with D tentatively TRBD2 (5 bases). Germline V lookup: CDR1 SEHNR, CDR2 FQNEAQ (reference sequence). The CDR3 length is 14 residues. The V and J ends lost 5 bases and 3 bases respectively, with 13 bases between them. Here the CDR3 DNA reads TGTGCCAGCAGCAACGTCCTCGGGGAAGAGACCCAGTACTTC. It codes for CASSNVLGEETQYF.

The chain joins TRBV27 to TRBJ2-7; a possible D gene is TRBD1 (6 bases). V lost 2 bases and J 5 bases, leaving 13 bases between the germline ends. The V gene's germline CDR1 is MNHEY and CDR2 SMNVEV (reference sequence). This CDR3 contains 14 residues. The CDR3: CASSLGTNGDEQYF. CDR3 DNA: TGTGCCAGCAGTTTAGGGACAAATGGGGACGAGCAGTACTTC.

CDR3 sequence reads: CASSLFGQAYYGYTF. The CDR3 DNA reads TGTGCCAGCAGTTTATTTGGACAGGCCTACTATGGCTACACCTTC. The J gene is TRBJ1-2, the V gene TRBV28; TRBD1 matches at 7 bases. Germline values: CDR1 MDHEN, CDR2 SYDVKM. Trimming took 1 base from V and 3 from J; bases not matched to a gene: 5. The CDR3 spans 15 residues.

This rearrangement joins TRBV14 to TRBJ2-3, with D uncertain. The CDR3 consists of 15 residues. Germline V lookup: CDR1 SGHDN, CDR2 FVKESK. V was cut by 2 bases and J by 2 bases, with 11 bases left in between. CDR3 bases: TGTGCCAGCAGCCAACAAGTGCTAAACACAGATACGCAGTATTTT. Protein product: CASSQQVLNTDTQYF.

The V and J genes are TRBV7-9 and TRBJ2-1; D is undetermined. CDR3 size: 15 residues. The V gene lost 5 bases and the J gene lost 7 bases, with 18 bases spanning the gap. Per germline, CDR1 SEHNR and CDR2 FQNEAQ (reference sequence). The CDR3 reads CASSGNLGLINEQFF. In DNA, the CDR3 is TGTGCCAGCAGCGGAAATTTGGGCCTAATTAATGAGCAGTTCTTC.